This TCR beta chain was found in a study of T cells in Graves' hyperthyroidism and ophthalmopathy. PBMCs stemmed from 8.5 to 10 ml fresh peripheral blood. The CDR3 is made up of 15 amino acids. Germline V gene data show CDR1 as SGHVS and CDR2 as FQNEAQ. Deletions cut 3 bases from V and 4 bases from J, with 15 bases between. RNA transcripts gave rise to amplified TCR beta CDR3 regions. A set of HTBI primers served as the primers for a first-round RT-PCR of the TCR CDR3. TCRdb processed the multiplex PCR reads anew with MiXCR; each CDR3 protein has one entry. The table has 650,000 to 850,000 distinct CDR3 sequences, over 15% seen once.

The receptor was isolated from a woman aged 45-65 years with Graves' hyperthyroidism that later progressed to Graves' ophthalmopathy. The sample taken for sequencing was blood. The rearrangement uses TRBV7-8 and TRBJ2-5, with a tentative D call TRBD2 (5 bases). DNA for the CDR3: TGTGCCAGCAGCTTCTACACTAGTTTCGGAGAGACCCAGTACTTC. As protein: CASSFYTSFGETQYF.